Listed below are T cell receptor beta chains from one sample, sequenced in a study of T-cell reconstitution after alpha-beta-depleted transplantation in children. MiXCR, applied by TCRdb to the PCR reads, yields one record per CDR3 protein. The sample contains about a million distinct CDR3 sequences, around 30% of which appear only once. The material sequenced was PBMCs, mostly from graft donor cells, taken 360 days after TCRalphabeta/CD19-depleted stem cell transplant. All receptors come from a boy less than two years old who had a stem cell transplant for SCID, so the T cells may come from the graft donor. Each CDR3 is given with its conserved first and last residue. Fields, in order: J gene, D gene, V gene, clone size, CDR3 DNA, CDR3 protein. D genes are given only for firm matches. The size of a clone is reported for some rows only, either as once, few or many, or as a class for expanded clones.

J gene: TRBJ2-2
D gene: NA
V gene: TRBV4-2
clone size: NA
CDR3 DNA: TGTGCCAGCAGCCAAGTCGGTAAAAACACCGGGGAGCTGTTTTTT
CDR3 protein: CASSQVGKNTGELFF

J gene: TRBJ1-1
D gene: NA
V gene: TRBV20-1
clone size: few
CDR3 DNA: TGCAGTGCTTCGGACGGTAACACTGAAGCTTTCTTT
CDR3 protein: CSASDGNTEAFF

J gene: TRBJ2-5
D gene: NA
V gene: TRBV10-3
clone size: NA
CDR3 DNA: TGTGCCATCAGTGGACTAGTGGGCGAGACCCAGTACTTC
CDR3 protein: CAISGLVGETQYF

J gene: TRBJ2-1
D gene: NA
V gene: TRBV5-6
clone size: NA
CDR3 DNA: TGTGCCAGCAGCTTTGGCCTAGCTCCGTCCTACAATGAGCAGTTCTTC
CDR3 protein: CASSFGLAPSYNEQFF

J gene: TRBJ2-7
D gene: TRBD1
V gene: TRBV20-1
clone size: NA
CDR3 DNA: TGCAGTGCTCCTCCGGGACAGGGATTCGGGCAGTACTTC
CDR3 protein: CSAPPGQGFGQYF

J gene: TRBJ2-7
D gene: NA
V gene: TRBV12-3/TRBV12-4
clone size: NA
CDR3 DNA: TGTGCCAGCAGTCCCAGCCACTACGAGCAGTACTTC
CDR3 protein: CASSPSHYEQYF

J gene: TRBJ2-7
D gene: NA
V gene: TRBV7-2
clone size: few
CDR3 DNA: TGTGCCAGCAGCTTGGGGGGGGCCTTTTACGAGCAGTACTTC
CDR3 protein: CASSLGGAFYEQYF

J gene: TRBJ2-1
D gene: NA
V gene: TRBV10-3
clone size: few
CDR3 DNA: TGTGCCATCAGTGAGTCGCTTGACATTCCGGGTGAGCAGTTCTTC
CDR3 protein: CAISESLDIPGEQFF

J gene: TRBJ2-7
D gene: TRBD1
V gene: TRBV12-3/TRBV12-4
clone size: few
CDR3 DNA: TGTGCCAGCAGTTCCCCGGGACAGGGGATAGGGCCTTACGAGCAGTACTTC
CDR3 protein: CASSSPGQGIGPYEQYF

J gene: TRBJ2-3
D gene: NA
V gene: TRBV6-1
clone size: NA
CDR3 DNA: TGTGCCAGCAGCGGAACGGGGGTCAAGGAGGATACGCAGTATTTT
CDR3 protein: CASSGTGVKEDTQYF

J gene: TRBJ1-1
D gene: TRBD1
V gene: TRBV7-6
clone size: many
CDR3 DNA: TGTGCCAGCAGCTTAGGGACAGGGTACACTGAAGCTTTCTTT
CDR3 protein: CASSLGTGYTEAFF

J gene: TRBJ2-5
D gene: NA
V gene: TRBV12-3/TRBV12-4
clone size: NA
CDR3 DNA: TGTGCCAGCAGTTTAGGCGGCGGAACCGTGGCAGAGACCCAGTACTTC
CDR3 protein: CASSLGGGTVAETQYF

J gene: TRBJ1-3
D gene: NA
V gene: TRBV4-1
clone size: few
CDR3 DNA: TGCGCCAGCGGCTCTCGGGGGACTTTCCACTCTAAGGGAGACACCATATATTTT
CDR3 protein: CASGSRGTFHSKGDTIYF

J gene: TRBJ2-1
D gene: NA
V gene: TRBV2
clone size: once
CDR3 DNA: TGTGCCAGCAGTGATAGCCAGGGGTCATACAATGAGCAGTTCTTC
CDR3 protein: CASSDSQGSYNEQFF

J gene: TRBJ2-1
D gene: NA
V gene: TRBV6-5
clone size: NA
CDR3 DNA: TGTGCCAGCAGTTATCTCGGGAACAATGAGCAGTTCTTC
CDR3 protein: CASSYLGNNEQFF

J gene: TRBJ2-5
D gene: TRBD1
V gene: TRBV10-3
clone size: NA
CDR3 DNA: TGTGCCATCAGTGGGCGGGACAGGGGCACGGTGGAGACCCAGTACTTC
CDR3 protein: CAISGRDRGTVETQYF

J gene: TRBJ2-7
D gene: NA
V gene: TRBV7-2
clone size: NA
CDR3 DNA: TGTGCCAGCAGCTGGGGGCTCCCCGGGGGGGAGCAGTACTTC
CDR3 protein: CASSWGLPGGEQYF

J gene: TRBJ2-1
D gene: NA
V gene: TRBV7-3
clone size: NA
CDR3 DNA: TGTGCCAGCAGCTTAACAGGGGGTAACAATGAGCAGTTCTTC
CDR3 protein: CASSLTGGNNEQFF

J gene: TRBJ2-7
D gene: NA
V gene: TRBV4-2
clone size: NA
CDR3 DNA: TGTGCCAGCAGCCAAGATGGGACAATGTACGAGCAGTACTTC
CDR3 protein: CASSQDGTMYEQYF

J gene: TRBJ2-7
D gene: NA
V gene: TRBV6-1
clone size: NA
CDR3 DNA: TGTGCCAGCAGTGGTAGGGCACCTACCTACGAGCAGTACTTC
CDR3 protein: CASSGRAPTYEQYF

J gene: TRBJ2-7
D gene: TRBD1
V gene: TRBV28
clone size: NA
CDR3 DNA: TGTGCCAGCAGTTTATCGACCCGGGACAGGATGTACGAGCAGTACTTC
CDR3 protein: CASSLSTRDRMYEQYF

J gene: TRBJ2-1
D gene: NA
V gene: TRBV12-3/TRBV12-4
clone size: NA
CDR3 DNA: TGTGCCAGCAGTTTTTCGGGGCCACGCGAGCAGTTCTTC
CDR3 protein: CASSFSGPREQFF

J gene: TRBJ2-3
D gene: NA
V gene: TRBV7-3
clone size: once
CDR3 DNA: TGTGCCAGCAGCCCAACGGGGGGCCGGGGCACAGATACGCAGTATTTT
CDR3 protein: CASSPTGGRGTDTQYF

J gene: TRBJ1-1
D gene: NA
V gene: TRBV29-1
clone size: few
CDR3 DNA: TGCAGCGTTGACGGGCCATTATACGACACTGAAGCTTTCTTT
CDR3 protein: CSVDGPLYDTEAFF

J gene: TRBJ2-1
D gene: TRBD2
V gene: TRBV7-3
clone size: NA
CDR3 DNA: TGTGCCAGCAGCTTAAGGGGGGGTCTAGCGGGGGGATCAAATGAGCAGTTCTTC
CDR3 protein: CASSLRGGLAGGSNEQFF

J gene: TRBJ1-1
D gene: NA
V gene: TRBV5-1
clone size: few
CDR3 DNA: TGCGCCAGCAGCTTCCAGGCCGGGAACACTGAAGCTTTCTTT
CDR3 protein: CASSFQAGNTEAFF

J gene: TRBJ1-1
D gene: NA
V gene: TRBV28
clone size: NA
CDR3 DNA: TGTGCCAGCAGCGCCCGGGTTAAAGCTTTCTTT
CDR3 protein: CASSARVKAFF

J gene: TRBJ1-5
D gene: NA
V gene: TRBV12-3/TRBV12-4
clone size: NA
CDR3 DNA: TGTGCCAGCAGTTTACAGGGCCCCTTAGAGCCCCAGCATTTT
CDR3 protein: CASSLQGPLEPQHF

J gene: TRBJ1-2
D gene: NA
V gene: TRBV20-1
clone size: NA
CDR3 DNA: TGCAGTGTAATCAGCAACTATGGCTACACCTTC
CDR3 protein: CSVISNYGYTF

J gene: TRBJ1-3
D gene: NA
V gene: TRBV15
clone size: NA
CDR3 DNA: TGTGCCACCAGCAGAGAGCCCCTCTCTGGAAACACCATATATTTT
CDR3 protein: CATSREPLSGNTIYF

J gene: TRBJ2-1
D gene: NA
V gene: TRBV7-2
clone size: few
CDR3 DNA: TGTGCCAGCAGCTTAGCGGGTCCCCTGGCGGGGAAAGGGAGCAATGAGCAGTTCTTC
CDR3 protein: CASSLAGPLAGKGSNEQFF

J gene: TRBJ2-3
D gene: TRBD2
V gene: TRBV7-6
clone size: NA
CDR3 DNA: TGTGCCAGCAGCGGACTAGCGGGGGATGGGTATTTT
CDR3 protein: CASSGLAGDGYF

J gene: TRBJ2-5
D gene: TRBD1
V gene: TRBV12-3/TRBV12-4
clone size: NA
CDR3 DNA: TGTGCCAGCAGTTCCCGGATAGGACAGGGTATGGAGACCCAGTACTTC
CDR3 protein: CASSSRIGQGMETQYF

J gene: TRBJ2-5
D gene: TRBD2
V gene: TRBV6-5
clone size: few
CDR3 DNA: TGTGCCAGCAGTTCGCGCGGGCGGGGGGGACTGCAGACCCAGTACTTC
CDR3 protein: CASSSRGRGGLQTQYF

J gene: TRBJ2-7
D gene: TRBD1
V gene: TRBV12-3/TRBV12-4
clone size: few
CDR3 DNA: TGTGCCAGCAGTTTAGCCCCCCCGTCGGCAGGACAGGGTATCGAGCAGTACTTC
CDR3 protein: CASSLAPPSAGQGIEQYF

J gene: TRBJ2-1
D gene: TRBD1
V gene: TRBV6-2/TRBV6-3
clone size: few
CDR3 DNA: TGTGCCAGCAGTCGGACAGGGGGGAGCTATGAGCAGTTCTTC
CDR3 protein: CASSRTGGSYEQFF

J gene: TRBJ2-3
D gene: TRBD2
V gene: TRBV28
clone size: NA
CDR3 DNA: TGTGCCAGCAGTTTATCGGCTAGCGGGGTTAGCACAGATACGCAGTATTTT
CDR3 protein: CASSLSASGVSTDTQYF

J gene: TRBJ2-7
D gene: TRBD1
V gene: TRBV12-3/TRBV12-4
clone size: many
CDR3 DNA: TGTGCCAGTGCCACAGGGGTGTACGAGCAGTACTTC
CDR3 protein: CASATGVYEQYF

J gene: TRBJ2-6
D gene: NA
V gene: TRBV12-3/TRBV12-4
clone size: few
CDR3 DNA: TGTGCCAGCATCCAGAGGTCGACCCATTCTGGGGCCAACGTCCTGACTTTC
CDR3 protein: CASIQRSTHSGANVLTF

J gene: TRBJ2-1
D gene: NA
V gene: TRBV11-2
clone size: NA
CDR3 DNA: TGTGCCAGCAGCTTAGTAATAGGGCCCACAGAGCAGTTCTTC
CDR3 protein: CASSLVIGPTEQFF

J gene: TRBJ2-3
D gene: NA
V gene: TRBV5-6
clone size: few
CDR3 DNA: TGTGCCAGCAGCCGCCTCGGCTTGACGTATTTT
CDR3 protein: CASSRLGLTYF

J gene: TRBJ2-3
D gene: NA
V gene: TRBV28
clone size: NA
CDR3 DNA: TGTGCCAGCAGTTTAGGAGGGCGGAGGGATACGCAGTATTTT
CDR3 protein: CASSLGGRRDTQYF

J gene: TRBJ2-1
D gene: TRBD1
V gene: TRBV7-3
clone size: NA
CDR3 DNA: TGTGCCAGCAGCTTAATCCCCGGACAGGGGGGGAGCGGTGAGCAGTTCTTC
CDR3 protein: CASSLIPGQGGSGEQFF

J gene: TRBJ2-4
D gene: NA
V gene: TRBV3-1
clone size: few
CDR3 DNA: TGTGCCAGCAGTGTCAGGTCGACAGGCCGGAGCATTCAGTACTTC
CDR3 protein: CASSVRSTGRSIQYF

J gene: TRBJ2-1
D gene: NA
V gene: TRBV10-3
clone size: few
CDR3 DNA: TGTGCCATCAGTGAGTCGGTACTCATCAATGAGCAGTTCTTC
CDR3 protein: CAISESVLINEQFF

J gene: TRBJ2-7
D gene: TRBD2
V gene: TRBV15
clone size: NA
CDR3 DNA: TGTGCCACCAGCAAAGTCAGCGGGGCAACCACCTACGAGCAGTACTTC
CDR3 protein: CATSKVSGATTYEQYF

J gene: TRBJ2-2
D gene: NA
V gene: TRBV10-3
clone size: NA
CDR3 DNA: TGTGCCATCAGTGACCTGCCTACCGGGGAGCTGTTTTTT
CDR3 protein: CAISDLPTGELFF

J gene: TRBJ2-3
D gene: NA
V gene: TRBV11-2
clone size: many
CDR3 DNA: TGTGCCAGCAGCTTCCGGTCAGATACGCAGTATTTT
CDR3 protein: CASSFRSDTQYF

J gene: TRBJ2-1
D gene: NA
V gene: TRBV20-1
clone size: NA
CDR3 DNA: TGCAGTGCTAGAGATGGGGCGCCGGGACCTACCAATGAGCAGTTCTTC
CDR3 protein: CSARDGAPGPTNEQFF

J gene: TRBJ2-1
D gene: NA
V gene: TRBV5-1
clone size: few
CDR3 DNA: TGCGCCAGCAGCTTGGCCGCAGGTAGAAATGAGCAGTTCTTC
CDR3 protein: CASSLAAGRNEQFF

J gene: TRBJ2-5
D gene: NA
V gene: TRBV4-2
clone size: few
CDR3 DNA: TGTGCCAGCAGCCAAGGGGGCGGTGAAGAGACCCAGTACTTC
CDR3 protein: CASSQGGGEETQYF

J gene: TRBJ2-1
D gene: NA
V gene: TRBV19
clone size: NA
CDR3 DNA: TGTGCCAGTAGTATACGAAGCGGGTCTTACAATGAGCAGTTCTTC
CDR3 protein: CASSIRSGSYNEQFF

J gene: TRBJ2-7
D gene: TRBD2
V gene: TRBV7-9
clone size: NA
CDR3 DNA: TGTGCCAGCAGCTTAGAACTAGCGGGATTCTACGAGCAGTACTTC
CDR3 protein: CASSLELAGFYEQYF

J gene: TRBJ2-5
D gene: NA
V gene: TRBV2
clone size: NA
CDR3 DNA: TGTGCCAGCACCGGGGTTGAGACCCAGTACTTC
CDR3 protein: CASTGVETQYF

J gene: TRBJ2-7
D gene: NA
V gene: TRBV3-1
clone size: NA
CDR3 DNA: TGTGCCAGCAGCCGTAATCCAGCTGAGGGCGAGCAGTACTTC
CDR3 protein: CASSRNPAEGEQYF